This T cell receptor (beta chain) was recorded in a study of shared clonotypes between healthy human individuals. Each subset's genomic DNA was split evenly across several immunoSEQ plates. Measured with immunoSEQ multiplex PCR; TCRdb has only the in-frame clones, and not every one. The sample holds some 470,000 clones, 76% seen once. Germline-derived CDR1 and CDR2 are MNHEY and SVGAGI. The CDR3 covers 15 residues. Trimming at V came to 4 bases and at J to 2 bases, leaving 3 bases not matched to a gene. Sequenced sample: PBMCs. The TCR was taken from a woman in her 40s in good health. Some clones in this sample may be carry-over from other donors' samples. The V call is TRBV6-5, the J call TRBJ2-3; TRBD2 aligns across 10 bases. DNA for the CDR3: TGTGCCAGCAGTTCCGGGACTAGCGACACAGATACGCAGTATTTT. Translated, it gives CASSSGTSDTDTQYF.